Listed here is a single T cell receptor beta chain. Other DNA sequences in the same sample also yield this CDR3. This record belongs to a study of blood T cell repertoires in COVID-19. The wider study: From the United States, Italy and Spain came samples of acute and convalescent COVID-19. The analysed material was cDNA or gDNA that came from T cells, B-cell-depleted T cells, or PBMCs.

In the original workflow: It was from reference gene primer amplification that nucleated cell counts were estimated. Profiled with immunoSEQ multiplex PCR; TCRdb holds only in-frame clones, not every one. D and trimming come from the DNA, and the V and J calls and clone size come from that table. The sample consists of about 340,000 clones, around four fifths of them appearing once. V was pared by 4 bases and J by 6 bases, with 1 base of the junction left unmatched. The CDR3 has 12 residues. This sequence joins TRBV12-3 or TRBV12-4 and TRBJ1-2, with TRBD1 matching over 8 bases. Specimen: peripheral blood. This TCR derives from a man younger than 45 with active or convalescent COVID-19. CDR3 region: CASSSGGHGYTF. Written as DNA, the CDR3 is TGTGCCAGCAGTTCAGGGGGCCATGGCTACACCTTC.